The entry below describes one T cell receptor beta chain. Its antigen is as yet unknown. This may be a read error: a much more frequent sequence differs by one nucleotide. These data originate in a study of T cells in Graves' hyperthyroidism and ophthalmopathy. Study results and caveats: It was a median roughly six months before onset that the model predicted ophthalmopathy. Blood held most thyroid clonotypes expanded above 0.001 frequency.

Stability of Graves' hyperthyroidism was defined as absent ophthalmopathy progression within 18 months. Newly diagnosed hyperthyroidism, duration under 2 months, in patients aged 18 to 65. TCR beta CDR3 sequences were amplified from RNA transcripts. During a first-round RT-PCR of the TCR CDR3, the HTBI primer set was used. TCRdb itself ran the multiplex PCR reads through MiXCR, one entry per CDR3 protein. The data contain 500,000 to 600,000 distinct CDR3 sequences, 40% to 55% of them seen just once; the ten biggest clones take up roughly 7.7%. The germline V gene has CDR1 SGHDN and CDR2 FVKESK. The CDR3 totals 15 residues. The V end lost 1 base, the J end lost 4 bases, and 13 bases lay between the germline ends.

The chain couples TRBV14 to TRBJ2-5; possible D gene TRBD2, 6 bases. The sequence was obtained from a woman younger than 30 with Graves' hyperthyroidism. Material: peripheral blood or thyroid tissue (not recorded which). The CDR3 region has the DNA TGTGCCAGCAGCCAAGCCGGGACTTTTTTAGAGACCCAGTACTTC. Encoded protein: CASSQAGTFLETQYF.